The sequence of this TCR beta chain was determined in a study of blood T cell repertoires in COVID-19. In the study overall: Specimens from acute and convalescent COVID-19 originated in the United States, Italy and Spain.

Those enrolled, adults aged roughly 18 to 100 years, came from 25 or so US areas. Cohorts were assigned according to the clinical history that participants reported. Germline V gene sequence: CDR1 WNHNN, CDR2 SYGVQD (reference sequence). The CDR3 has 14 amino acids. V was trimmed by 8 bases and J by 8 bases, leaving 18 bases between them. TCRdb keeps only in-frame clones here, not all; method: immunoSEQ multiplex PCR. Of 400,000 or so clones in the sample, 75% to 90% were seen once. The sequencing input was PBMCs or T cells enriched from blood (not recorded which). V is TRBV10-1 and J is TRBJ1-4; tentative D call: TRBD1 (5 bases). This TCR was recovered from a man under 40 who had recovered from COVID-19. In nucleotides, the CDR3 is TGCGCCAGCGAGCGGAGGGGCACGTCGGAAAAACTGTTTTTT. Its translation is CASERRGTSEKLFF.